The clone carrying this TCR beta chain was seen more than once but under ten times. What it recognizes is unknown. The germline V and J ends were trimmed by 6 bases and 2 bases, with 10 bases remaining between them. Germline V gives CDR1 SQVTM, CDR2 ANQGSEA. The CDR3 consists of 12 residues. Individual cDNA molecules each received unique molecular identifiers attached to them. MiXCR, run by TCRdb on the 5' RACE reads, gives a single entry per CDR3 protein. The sample yields roughly 71,000 distinct CDR3 sequences, 13% seen once. The data belong to a study of early T cells in non-severe SARS-CoV-2 infection. The overall study: RNA in bulk from unsorted whole blood was sequenced, and chains were unpaired. Regarding the study as a whole: Matching results from VDJdb favored anti-spike CD8 responses, leaving private and CD4 specificities undetected.

This chain links TRBV29-1 with TRBJ2-5; no clear D. This sequence originates from an adult who was a healthcare worker with PCR-confirmed SARS-CoV-2 infection or an uninfected control (not recorded which). What was sequenced was whole blood. CDR3 nucleotides: TGCAGCGTCCTTCTGATTCAAGAGACCCAGTACTTC. Its protein product is CSVLLIQETQYF.